This section outlines one T cell receptor (beta chain) sequence together with its context. Its antigen is unknown. Base qualities are not at hand, and no much larger clone is one base apart. V is cut by 5 bases and J by 8 bases, and the space between the germline ends is 30 bases. The CDR3 covers 17 residues, taking in both the cysteine and the phenylalanine. Just CDR3 DNA is preserved here, 51 bases in frame from base 1. Sequences GTSNPN (CDR1) and SVGIG (CDR2) are obtained from the germline V gene (reference sequence). Library prep was done by the immunoSEQ multiplex PCR assay. TCRdb took over this immuneACCESS table, retaining in-frame rearrangements with V and J assigned. Such tables are incomplete; in checked studies, under half of the missing clones stem from an unresolved V gene, and the remainder is unexplained. This sample comprises some 9,500 clones, roughly 90% of them detected only once. Nearly 20% of the sample is held by the ten biggest clonotypes.

These data belong to a study of control samples from healthy donors and cancer patients (TCRdb year 2020). The sequenced material came from PBMCs. Rearrangement joined TRBV30 to TRBJ1-2; the D region possibly corresponds to TRBD1 (6 bases align). The sequence was obtained from a man aged 55 to 70 with colorectal cancer. The bases are TGTGCCTGGGGCCGTTCCCCCCCAGGGCGAAAGGGGGGCGGCTACACCTTC. Its product reads: CAWGRSPPGRKGGGYTF.